These 25 T cell receptor beta chains came from one sample sequenced in a study of cytomegalovirus exposure and HLA in healthy donors. PCR employed 60 Vbeta and 13 Jbeta primers. The protocol was immunoSEQ multiplex PCR, while the TCRdb copy is restricted to in-frame clones and leaves out a portion. The data show fewer than 150,000 clones, with roughly three quarters seen just once and 4.9% held by the top ten. The sequencing sample was made of PBMCs. These receptors came from a woman aged 45-60 years in good health and CMV-seronegative.

The chain links TRBV5-1 to TRBJ2-3; 7 bases map to TRBD2. CDR1 is SGHRS and CDR2 is YFSETQ in the germline V gene. The CDR3 sequence is 15 residues long. J lost 2 bases, V lost 1 base, and 4 bases had no gene match. The CDR3 loop is CASSLTSAYTDTQYF. The CDR3 region has the DNA TGCGCCAGCAGCTTGACTAGCGCATACACAGATACGCAGTATTTT. The complete variable domain, with remaining parts taken from reference TRBV5-1 and TRBJ2-3, reads KAGVTQTPRYLIKTRGQQVTLSCSPISGHRSVSWYQQTPGQGLQFLFEYFSETQRNKGNFPGRFSGRQFSNSRSEMNVSTLELGDSALYLCASSLTSAYTDTQYFGPGTRLTVL.

The V gene is TRBV19, the J gene TRBJ2-7, with 8 bases matching TRBD1. Germline V gene data show CDR1 as LNHDA and CDR2 as SQIVND (reference sequence). This CDR3 region has 14 residues. Trimming took 3 bases from V and 5 from J; bases not matched to a gene: 6. The CDR3 DNA reads TGTGCCAGTAGTATGACAGGGGACGTCCACGAGCAGTACTTC. Translating gives CASSMTGDVHEQYF.

In its sample, this clone was seen once. This chain uses TRBV27 with TRBJ2-2; 7 nucleotides match TRBD1. There are 14 residues in the CDR3. Germline CDR1 MNHEY, CDR2 SMNVEV (reference sequence). J gave up 4 bases and V 1 base, and 0 bases lay outside the gene matches. The CDR3 DNA reads TGTGCCAGCAGTTTATACAGGGGCACCGGGGAGCTGTTTTTT. Its protein is CASSLYRGTGELFF.

This sequence joins TRBV7-2 and TRBJ2-7, with D possibly being TRBD1 (5 bases). This CDR3 comprises 16 residues. CDR1 and CDR2 from the germline V gene are SGHTA and FQGNSA. V lost 5 bases and J 3 bases, leaving 20 bases between the germline ends. CDR3 protein: CASSAMLVDRNYEQYF. CDR3 coding DNA: TGTGCCAGCAGCGCCATGCTCGTAGACAGAAACTACGAGCAGTACTTC.

This chain links TRBV7-8 with TRBJ2-2; 10 bases agree with TRBD1. The germline gives CDR1 SGHVS, CDR2 FQNEAQ. This CDR3 is built from 14 residues. V dropped 5 bases and J dropped 8; count of bases not matched to a gene: 5. This CDR3 is CASSRQGAVGELFF. The DNA of the CDR3 is TGTGCCAGCAGCCGACAGGGGGCAGTTGGGGAGCTGTTTTTT.

V usage is TRBV5-6 and J usage is TRBJ1-3; 7 bases agree with TRBD1. The junction had 3 bases not matched to a gene; V was cut back by 2 bases and J by 4 bases. The CDR3 has 14 residues. The V gene's germline CDR1 is SGHDT and CDR2 YYEEEE. CDR3 region: CASSFTGAGNTIYF. The CDR3 coding sequence is TGTGCCAGCAGCTTTACAGGGGCCGGAAACACCATATATTTT.

For this clone: Distinct nucleotide sequences in the sample also encode this CDR3. This chain joins TRBV4-1 and TRBJ1-5; tentative D call: TRBD1 (5 bases). Trimming cost V 0 bases and J 4 bases, with 7 bases left between them. The CDR3 sequence is 14 residues long. Germline V gene sequence: CDR1 MGHRA, CDR2 YSYEKL. CDR3 sequence (DNA): TGCGCCAGCAGCCAAGATGGGGGGAATCAGCCCCAGCATTTT. Translation gives CASSQDGGNQPQHF.

The rearrangement links TRBV25-1 to TRBJ2-5; TRBD2 might be the D (6 bases). Germline CDR1 MGHDK, CDR2 SYGVNS. The CDR3 extends over 13 amino acids. V was shortened by 10 bases and J by 4 bases, with 16 bases between the two germline ends. The chain's CDR3 is CATGLQGGETQYF. DNA for the CDR3: TGTGCCACGGGACTCCAGGGAGGAGAGACCCAGTACTTC.

As to this clone: Relative to the germline gene, one junction end is altered; a read error may explain this. The chain uses TRBV10-2 and TRBJ2-4, with 11 bases that match TRBD1. Germline values: CDR1 WSHSY, CDR2 SAAADI. The CDR3 has 18 amino acids. The CDR3: CTSSVGGQGAFPKNIQYF. The CDR3 DNA is TGCACCAGCAGTGTCGGAGGACAGGGGGCTTTCCCCAAAAACATTCAGTACTTC.

J is TRBJ2-7 and V is TRBV5-1; D may be TRBD1 (6 bases). Germline CDR1 SGHRS, CDR2 YFSETQ. This CDR3 spans 14 amino acids. V was pared by 3 bases and J by 4 bases, with 14 bases between. CDR3 DNA: TGCGCCAGCAGCTCCCGGGACATTCCATACGAGCAGTACTTC. Encoded protein: CASSSRDIPYEQYF. Variable domain in full (rest from reference TRBV5-1 and TRBJ2-7): KAGVTQTPRYLIKTRGQQVTLSCSPISGHRSVSWYQQTPGQGLQFLFEYFSETQRNKGNFPGRFSGRQFSNSRSEMNVSTLELGDSALYLCASSSRDIPYEQYFGPGTRLTVT.

This clone was picked up a small number of times. The chain joins TRBV19 to TRBJ1-4, with D maybe TRBD1 (5 bases). Per germline, CDR1 LNHDA and CDR2 SQIVND (reference sequence). The ends were cut back, 6 bases at V and 7 bases at J, with 12 bases in the middle. The CDR3 consists of 13 residues. CDR3 sequence: CASSRQGGEKLFF. CDR3 sequence (DNA): TGTGCCAGTAGCCGGCAGGGAGGTGAAAAACTGTTTTTT. Combining the CDR3 with reference TRBV19 and TRBJ1-4 gives the whole variable domain DGGITQSPKYLFRKEGQNVTLSCEQNLNHDAMYWYRQDPGQGLRLIYYSQIVNDFQKGDIAEGYSVSREKKESFPLTVTSAQKNPTAFYLCASSRQGGEKLFFGSGTQLSVL.

This CDR3 reads CASSPGSTDTQYF. In DNA form, the CDR3 reads TGTGCCAGCAGCCCGGGTAGCACAGATACGCAGTATTTT. The chain links TRBV11-3 to TRBJ2-3; D unclear. This CDR3 contains 13 residues. The germline CDR1 and CDR2 sequences are SGHNT and YENEEA. Trimming pared 5 bases from V and 0 bases from J, leaving 6 bases between.

This clone was seen only once. This chain uses TRBV7-2 with TRBJ2-7, with D tentatively TRBD1 (5 bases). V was cut by 5 bases and J by 3 bases, with 8 bases left in between. There are 12 residues in the CDR3. Germline assignment: CDR1 SGHTA and CDR2 FQGNSA. Here the CDR3 DNA reads TGTGCCAGCAGCAAGACAGACTACGAGCAGTACTTC. This sequence encodes CASSKTDYEQYF.

The genes are TRBV28 and TRBJ2-7, with TRBD2 as a possible D gene (6 bases). Germline V lookup: CDR1 MDHEN, CDR2 SYDVKM. The V end was cut by 8 bases, the J end by 2 bases, with 16 bases between. This CDR3 region has 14 residues. CDR3 coding DNA: TGTGCCAGCCGGGGCGGGGCGGCGGCCTACGAGCAGTACTTC. Translation: CASRGGAAAYEQYF.

The CDR3 loop is CASIPYSSSNYGYTF. In DNA form, the CDR3 reads TGTGCCAGCATTCCATACAGCTCCTCTAACTATGGCTACACCTTC. This sequence joins TRBV6-6 and TRBJ1-2; no reliable D call. This CDR3 has 15 residues. CDR1 is MNHNY, CDR2 SVGAGI, per germline (reference sequence). Between the trimmed V and J ends, which lost 7 bases and 0 bases, there was a span of 15 bases.

The V and J genes are TRBV7-2 and TRBJ2-1; possibly TRBD2 for D (6 bases). CDR3 length: 16 amino acids. Trimming cost V 1 base and J 1 base, with 11 bases left between them. The germline CDR1 and CDR2 sequences are SGHTA and FQGNSA. The chain's CDR3 is CASSLVAGRSYNEQFF. CDR3 nucleotides: TGTGCCAGCAGCTTAGTTGCGGGGAGGTCCTACAATGAGCAGTTCTTC. Using reference TRBV7-2 and TRBJ2-1 for the parts outside the CDR3, the full variable domain is GAGVSQSPSNKVTEKGKDVELRCDPISGHTALYWYRQSLGQGLEFLIYFQGNSAPDKSGLPSDRFSAERTGGSVSTLTIQRTQQEDSAVYLCASSLVAGRSYNEQFFGPGTRLTVL.

In this sample, this clone turned up a few times. This chain uses TRBV10-3 with TRBJ1-4; 10 nucleotides agree with TRBD1. Germline CDR1 reads ENHRY; CDR2 reads SYGVKD. Trimming cost V 0 bases and J 7 bases; bases outside gene matches: 2. There are 15 residues in the CDR3. The chain's CDR3 is CAISESTGGGEKLFF. The CDR3 DNA sequence: TGTGCCATCAGTGAGTCGACAGGGGGCGGTGAAAAACTGTTTTTT.

The rearrangement uses TRBV11-1 and TRBJ2-7, with a possible D match to TRBD2 (7 bases). This CDR3 spans 16 amino acids. CDR1 is SGHAT, CDR2 FQDESV, per germline (reference sequence). The V gene lost 4 bases and the J gene lost 7 bases, with 23 bases spanning the gap. The CDR3 is CASSSSWRGGAAEQYF. In DNA, the CDR3 is TGTGCCAGCAGCTCCTCATGGAGGGGGGGGGCAGCGGAGCAGTACTTC.

This chain uses TRBV15 with TRBJ2-1; D unresolved. CDR1 LNHNV and CDR2 YYDKDF come from the germline V gene (reference sequence). The length of the CDR3 is 17 residues. Trimming took off 0 bases at V and 1 base at J, with 13 bases between the two ends. The CDR3 DNA is TGTGCCACCAGCAGAGATCTCTCCCTAGTTTCCTACAATGAGCAGTTCTTC. Its translation: CATSRDLSLVSYNEQFF.

This clone occurred a few times. The V gene is TRBV4-2, the J gene TRBJ1-3, with D unclear. Between the trimmed V and J ends, which lost 4 bases and 0 bases, there was a span of 19 bases. CDR3 length: 18 residues. CDR1 and CDR2 from the germline V gene are LGHNA and YNFKEQ. CDR3 amino acids: CASSPTDVRGLSGNTIYF. In nucleotides, the CDR3 is TGTGCCAGCAGCCCAACCGACGTGCGCGGACTCTCTGGAAACACCATATATTTT.

This clone appeared a single time. V gene TRBV28 combines with J gene TRBJ1-2, with D perhaps TRBD1 (6 bases). V lost 6 bases and J lost 5, with 10 bases in between. This CDR3 comprises 12 residues. Germline V gene sequence: CDR1 MDHEN, CDR2 SYDVKM. DNA of the CDR3: TGTGCCAGCAGGAGGGACACTTATGGCTACACCTTC. Residues: CASRRDTYGYTF.

The chain is built from TRBV10-3 and TRBJ1-1, with D uncertain. Germline assignment: CDR1 ENHRY and CDR2 SYGVKD. Trimming took 6 bases from V and 0 from J, leaving 8 bases between them. The CDR3 loop spans 13 amino acids. This CDR3 is CAISQNMNTEAFF. CDR3 coding DNA: TGTGCCATCAGCCAAAACATGAACACTGAAGCTTTCTTT.

The CDR3 loop is CASRLEWRGLRLAKNIQYF. The CDR3 nucleotides are TGTGCAAGTCGCTTAGAATGGCGGGGGTTACGACTGGCCAAAAACATTCAGTACTTC. The rearrangement links TRBV12-2 to TRBJ2-4; the listed D gene, TRBD2, was not tested against the DNA. TRBV12-2 is a pseudogene. This CDR3 spans 19 amino acids.

The gene calls are TRBV6-5 and TRBJ2-5; D is uncertain. V dropped 0 bases and J dropped 1 base, with 12 bases sitting between them. This CDR3 is built from 16 residues. Germline lookup yields CDR1 MNHEY and CDR2 SVGAGI. CDR3 amino acids: CASSYSAGHSQETQYF. The CDR3 DNA is TGTGCCAGCAGTTACTCGGCAGGTCATAGCCAAGAGACCCAGTACTTC.

J is TRBJ1-2 and V is TRBV27; a weak D match, TRBD1 (5 bases). The CDR3 length is 17 residues. V lost 5 bases, J lost 5 bases, and 24 bases lay in between. CDR1 and CDR2 from the germline V gene are MNHEY and SMNVEV (reference sequence). CDR3 nucleotide sequence: TGTGCCAGCAGTCCTCAAGGTGGGGGGGTCTTGTTTTATGGCTACACCTTC. This sequence encodes CASSPQGGGVLFYGYTF.